Shown below are 14 T cell receptor beta chains from a single sample sequenced in a study of glioma-infiltrating T cells. Using RNA template, CDR3s of TCR alpha and beta were amplified with iRepertoire arm-PCR. TCRdb reprocessed the multiplex PCR reads with MiXCR, giving one entry per CDR3 protein. The repertoire holds around 390,000 distinct CDR3 sequences, with 41% as singletons. The material sequenced was glioma tissue, nonneoplastic brain tissue, or PBMCs (not recorded which). The receptors shown here come from a human donor with low-grade glioma or glioblastoma, undergoing nonglioma brain surgery, or in good health (not recorded which).

The chain links TRBV7-9 to TRBJ2-3; TRBD2 agrees at 8 bases. The V gene's germline CDR1 is SEHNR and CDR2 FQNEAQ (reference sequence). J lost 2 bases, V lost 2 bases, and 6 bases had no gene match. The CDR3 runs 16 residues. The CDR3 nucleotides read TGTGCCAGCAGCTTAAGTAGCGGGATAAACACAGATACGCAGTATTTT. As protein: CASSLSSGINTDTQYF.

The V call is TRBV20-1, the J call TRBJ2-7, with unresolved D. V shed 0 bases and J shed 5 bases, with 14 bases lying between them. The CDR3 consists of 14 residues. CDR1 is DFQATT and CDR2 is SNEGSKA in the germline V gene (reference sequence). CDR3 protein: CSARDSGSGDEQYF. CDR3 DNA sequence: TGCAGTGCTAGAGATTCCGGGTCAGGAGACGAGCAGTACTTC.

This clonotype was picked up a small number of times. V usage is TRBV25-1 and J usage is TRBJ2-3; TRBD2 aligns across 11 bases. Trimming at V came to 3 bases and at J to 3 bases, leaving 5 bases not matched to a gene. CDR1 and CDR2 (germline): MGHDK, SYGVNS. This CDR3 spans 16 amino acids. The CDR3 region has the DNA TGTGCCAGCAGTGATACTACTAGCGGGAGTACAGATACGCAGTATTTT. Protein: CASSDTTSGSTDTQYF. Full variable domain (outside the CDR3, taken from reference TRBV25-1 and TRBJ2-3): EADIYQTPRYLVIGTGKKITLECSQTMGHDKMYWYQQDPGMELHLIHYSYGVNSTEKGDLSSESTVSRIRTEHFPLTLESARPSHTSQYLCASSDTTSGSTDTQYFGPGTRLTVL.

V and J are TRBV7-2 and TRBJ2-7; TRBD2 is a possible D gene (5 bases). Looked up from germline, CDR1 is SGHTA and CDR2 is FQGNSA. V dropped 5 bases and J dropped 6 bases, with 14 bases sitting between them. The CDR3 contains 13 residues. CDR3 region: CASSRLAGPEQYF. The DNA of the CDR3 is TGTGCCAGCAGCCGCCTGGCGGGCCCCGAGCAGTACTTC.

This clonotype was picked up many times. For the CDR3, the DNA is TGTGCCAGCAGTCGGGACAGGGGGAACTATGGCTACACCTTC. Amino acids: CASSRDRGNYGYTF. The chain joins TRBV28 to TRBJ1-2, with 11 bases that match TRBD1. The CDR3 length is 14 residues. V lost 5 bases, J lost 2 bases, and 1 base stayed unmatched. In germline, CDR1 is MDHEN, CDR2 SYDVKM.

This clonotype was recorded a few times. The V call is TRBV5-1, the J call TRBJ2-5, with 7 nucleotides matching TRBD1. This CDR3 region has 15 residues. In germline, CDR1 is SGHRS, CDR2 YFSETQ. The V segment lost 4 bases and the J segment 7 bases; nucleotides outside the gene matches: 13. This CDR3 reads CASSPILPPGGTQYF. CDR3 sequence (DNA): TGCGCCAGCAGCCCTATCCTGCCTCCAGGGGGGACCCAGTACTTC.

This clonotype was observed at least ten times. V usage is TRBV27 and J usage is TRBJ2-1; D gene unclear. Trimming shortened V by 2 bases and J by 5 bases, and 16 bases separated the two germline ends. The CDR3 consists of 16 residues. Looked up from germline, CDR1 is MNHEY and CDR2 is SMNVEV (reference sequence). The CDR3 region is CASSLEAAYVDNEQFF. DNA for the CDR3: TGTGCCAGCAGTTTAGAGGCGGCATATGTAGACAATGAGCAGTTCTTC.

This clonotype was detected only once. A read error is possible here, since a much larger clone lies one base away. This chain joins TRBV28 and TRBJ1-4, with D unclear. The germline CDR1 and CDR2 sequences are MDHEN and SYDVKM. This CDR3 has 13 amino acids. The CDR3: CARSLGQSEKLFF. The DNA of the CDR3 is TGTGCCAGAAGTTTGGGCCAGTCGGAAAAACTGTTTTTT.

As for this clonotype: One end of the junction varies from germline; a read error may be responsible. The chain has TRBV20-1 and TRBJ2-1, with TRBD1 as a possible D gene (6 bases). Per the germline V gene, CDR1 is DFQATT and CDR2 is SNEGSKA (reference sequence). The CDR3 sequence is 15 residues long. DNA of the CDR3: TGCAGTGCTATTCGGACAGCAAGCTCCTACGATGAGCAGTTCTTC. This encodes CSAIRTASSYDEQFF.

The sample holds one count of this clonotype. The chain links TRBV3-1 to TRBJ2-7, with 11 bases identical to TRBD1. The V and J ends lost 1 base and 13 bases, in that order; junction bases with no gene match: 3. In germline, CDR1 is LGHDT, CDR2 YNNKEL (reference sequence). The CDR3 covers 12 residues. Here the CDR3 reads CASSQGDRGKYF. The DNA for the CDR3 is TGTGCCAGCAGCCAAGGGGACAGGGGGAAATACTTC.

This clonotype has only a few counts. The chain combines TRBV7-3 with TRBJ1-5; D gene unclear. The V end was cut by 2 bases, the J end by 10 bases, with 15 bases between. The CDR3 is 14 residues long. Germline CDR1 and CDR2: SGHTA and FQGTGA. The CDR3 nucleotides read TGTGCCAGCAGCTTAGTGGCAGGAGGCAGCCCCCAGCATTTT. It specifies CASSLVAGGSPQHF.

The CDR3 loop reads CASSLDPAGGFRNEQFF. The CDR3 DNA sequence: TGTGCCAGCAGCTTAGATCCAGCGGGAGGGTTTCGAAATGAGCAGTTCTTC. The chain joins TRBV7-3 to TRBJ2-1; the match to TRBD2 covers 10 bases. CDR3 length: 17 amino acids. The germline V gene encodes CDR1 SGHTA and CDR2 FQGTGA. Trimming at V came to 2 bases and at J to 7 bases, leaving 11 bases not matched to a gene.

This clonotype was seen repeatedly, ten times or more. The chain joins TRBV27 to TRBJ1-2; 10 bases align to TRBD1. The CDR3 has 17 residues. After removal of 4 bases from V and 0 bases from J, the junction contained 8 bases not matched to a gene. Germline V CDR1 and CDR2: MNHEY, SMNVEV (reference sequence). CDR3 loop: CASSSLIGTGANYGYTF. CDR3 nucleotides: TGTGCCAGCAGTTCCCTCATTGGGACAGGGGCTAACTATGGCTACACCTTC.

The rearrangement joins TRBV20-1 to TRBJ2-7, with D possibly being TRBD1 (5 bases). Germline values: CDR1 DFQATT, CDR2 SNEGSKA (reference sequence). Trimming shortened V by 0 bases and J by 6 bases, and 9 bases separated the two germline ends. There are 12 residues in the CDR3. This CDR3 is CSARDDTGEQYF. CDR3 in DNA: TGCAGTGCTAGAGATGATACAGGCGAGCAGTACTTC.